The rows below give T cell receptor beta chains drawn from one sample of a study of blood T cell repertoires in COVID-19. Measured with immunoSEQ multiplex PCR; TCRdb has only the in-frame clones, and not every one. The sample lists 250,000 to 350,000 clones, approximately 81% seen once, with roughly 2.5% in the top ten. Material: PBMCs or T cells enriched from blood (not recorded which). These receptors were collected from a woman in her fifties or sixties who had recovered from COVID-19. CDR3s leave out the opening cysteine and the closing phenylalanine or tryptophan. Fields, in order: V gene, clone size, CDR3 protein. Part of the rows lack a size; the others show once, few, many or a class for expanded clones.

v_call: TRBV5-1
clone_size: .
cdr3_aa: ASSWTGGEQY

v_call: TRBV30
clone_size: .
cdr3_aa: AWRGRGRNTEAF

v_call: TRBV24-1
clone_size: once
cdr3_aa: ATNLNHRVYGYT

v_call: TRBV5-1
clone_size: .
cdr3_aa: ASSKTSGSYQETQY

v_call: TRBV4-3
clone_size: .
cdr3_aa: ASSQSVGNTIY

v_call: TRBV12-3/TRBV12-4
clone_size: .
cdr3_aa: ASSLPLRGTQY

v_call: TRBV7-8
clone_size: .
cdr3_aa: ASSSGVLRGPGAF

v_call: TRBV7-9
clone_size: once
cdr3_aa: ASRPGASGRETQY

v_call: TRBV7-6
clone_size: .
cdr3_aa: ASSPALSGGGDTQY

v_call: TRBV5-1
clone_size: .
cdr3_aa: ASSLDSNPDTQY

v_call: TRBV25-1
clone_size: .
cdr3_aa: ASRDRASGGEKLF